These 26 T cell receptor beta chains share one sample of origin, sequenced in a study of cytomegalovirus exposure and HLA in healthy donors. In the PCR, 60 Vbeta and 13 Jbeta primers were used. Sequencing used immunoSEQ multiplex PCR; TCRdb keeps in-frame clones, though not all of them. The top ten hold approximately 3% of the sample, which has 100,000 or so clones, 69% seen once. Sequenced sample: PBMCs. Receptors were obtained from a man aged 25 to 40 in good health and CMV-seronegative.

This clone turned up a few times. The genes are TRBV11-3 and TRBJ2-3, with D perhaps matching TRBD1 (6 bases). The CDR3 totals 13 residues. Trimming removed 5 bases from V and 8 bases from J, with 14 bases in between. Germline CDR1 and CDR2: SGHNT and YENEEA. DNA of the CDR3: TGTGCCAGCAGCAGACTCAGGGGTGGTACGCAGTATTTT. Translated, it gives CASSRLRGGTQYF. Variable domain in full (rest from reference TRBV11-3 and TRBJ2-3): EAGVVQSPRYKIIEKKQPVAFWCNPISGHNTLYWYLQNLGQGPELLIRYENEEAVDDSQLPKDRFSAERLKGVDSTLKIQPAELGDSAVYLCASSRLRGGTQYFGPGTRLTVL.

The chain couples TRBV18 to TRBJ2-5; D perhaps matches TRBD1 (6 bases). The V and J ends lost 7 bases and 2 bases respectively, with 11 bases between them. The CDR3 has 13 amino acids. The V gene's germline CDR1 is KGHSH and CDR2 LQKENI. DNA of the CDR3: TGTGCCAGCTTCAACAGGGAACAAGAGACCCAGTACTTC. Protein sequence: CASFNREQETQYF.

The chain uses TRBV28 and TRBJ1-1; D unresolved. V lost 6 bases and J lost 6, with 17 bases in between. Germline V gives CDR1 MDHEN, CDR2 SYDVKM. There are 14 residues in the CDR3. The CDR3 reads CASSPAVLRAEAFF. The CDR3 DNA reads as TGTGCCAGCAGCCCCGCGGTCCTTCGGGCTGAAGCTTTCTTT.

This clone was seen only once. The CDR3 nucleotides are TGTGCCTGGAGCGGGACAGGGGGCCCCCATCAGCCCCAGCATTTT. It codes for CAWSGTGGPHQPQHF. The chain carries TRBV30 and TRBJ1-5, with TRBD1 matching 12 bases. The CDR3 runs 15 residues. Germline CDR1 reads GTSNPN; CDR2 reads SVGIG (reference sequence). The junction had 5 bases not matched to a gene; V was cut back by 3 bases and J by 5 bases.

The chain combines TRBV6-6 with TRBJ2-2; D gene unclear. With 3 bases removed from V and 6 bases from J, the gap between germline ends came to 8 bases. The germline CDR1 and CDR2 sequences are MNHNY and SVGAGI (reference sequence). CDR3 size: 13 residues. CDR3 sequence reads: CASSYQQAGELFF. For the CDR3, the DNA is TGTGCCAGCAGTTATCAGCAGGCCGGGGAGCTGTTTTTT.

The gene calls are TRBV5-1 and TRBJ2-7; D not certain. Trimming took off 2 bases at V and 3 bases at J, with 9 bases between the two ends. The CDR3 spans 13 residues. Germline CDR1 is SGHRS and CDR2 is YFSETQ. The CDR3 region has the DNA TGCGCCAGCAGCTTACGACAAGGCTACGAGCAGTACTTC. Its protein product is CASSLRQGYEQYF.

This clone was counted once. V and J are TRBV2 and TRBJ2-5, with D possibly TRBD2 on 6 matching bases. The J call may be in error: the DNA end matches TRBJ2-7 better. CDR3 length: 13 amino acids. Germline V CDR1 and CDR2: SNHLY, FYNNEI. In DNA form, the CDR3 reads TGTGCCAGCAGCCCCGGAGGGTCCTACGAGCAGTACTTC. Translated: CASSPGGSYEQYF.

This clone occurred once. The J gene is TRBJ1-5, the V gene TRBV2, with TRBD1 identical over 12 bases. V lost 6 bases to trimming and J lost 7 bases; unmatched junction nucleotides: 10. From germline, CDR1 is SNHLY and CDR2 FYNNEI. The CDR3 runs to 16 residues. The CDR3 is CASRHGGQGAGQPQHF. In DNA form, the CDR3 reads TGTGCCAGCAGACATGGGGGACAGGGGGCTGGACAGCCCCAGCATTTT.

This clone was found a few times. The chain carries TRBV19 and TRBJ1-1, with TRBD1 matching over 8 bases. The CDR3 is 13 residues long. V was clipped by 8 bases and J by 7 bases; unmatched bases: 9. Germline CDR1 and CDR2: LNHDA and SQIVND (reference sequence). CDR3 in DNA: TGTGCCAGTCAGTCGAGACAGGGGAATGAAGCTTTCTTT. Translating gives CASQSRQGNEAFF.

This clone was seen only a few times. The V and J genes are TRBV6-6 and TRBJ1-1; D might be TRBD1 (5 bases). The CDR3 is made up of 13 amino acids. Germline assignment: CDR1 MNHNY and CDR2 SVGAGI (reference sequence). V lost 6 bases, J lost 7 bases, and 15 bases lay in between. DNA of the CDR3: TGTGCCAGCAGCCCCCAGGACAATTATGAAGCTTTCTTT. Residues: CASSPQDNYEAFF.

The rearrangement links TRBV11-2 to TRBJ2-2, with 8 nucleotides matching TRBD1. Germline lookup yields CDR1 SGHAT and CDR2 FQNNGV. J was trimmed by 3 bases and V by 5 bases; bases with no gene match: 5. This CDR3 is 15 amino acids long. This chain's CDR3 is CASSRQGSYTGELFF. The CDR3 region has the DNA TGTGCCAGCAGCCGACAGGGGTCCTACACCGGGGAGCTGTTTTTT.

This chain connects TRBV5-8 to TRBJ2-3; a possible D gene is TRBD1 (6 bases). This CDR3 has 13 amino acids. The V end was cut by 3 bases, the J end by 6 bases, with 11 bases between. Germline V CDR1 and CDR2: SGHTS, YDEGEE. CDR3 bases: TGTGCCAGCAGCTCGCTCGACAGGGATACGCAGTATTTT. This sequence encodes CASSSLDRDTQYF. The full variable domain, in which reference TRBV5-8 and TRBJ2-3 provide the parts outside the CDR3, is EAGVTQSPTHLIKTRGQQATLRCSPISGHTSVYWYQQALGLGLQFLLWYDEGEERNRGNFPPRFSGRQFPNYSSELNVNALELEDSALYLCASSSLDRDTQYFGPGTRLTVL.

The table lists this clone with a few counts. This chain joins TRBV5-4 and TRBJ2-5; TRBD2 matches 8 bases. Germline V gene sequence: CDR1 SGHNT, CDR2 YYREEE (reference sequence). CDR3 length: 13 residues. Unmatched junction bases numbered 6, after V lost 6 bases and J lost 5 bases. In DNA, the CDR3 is TGTGCCAGCAAAGCGGGAGTGCGGGAGACCCAGTACTTC. Its protein product is CASKAGVRETQYF.

V and J are TRBV7-8 and TRBJ1-1; the D is unclear. The germline V gene has CDR1 SGHVS and CDR2 FQNEAQ. This CDR3 contains 13 residues. Trimming left V 2 bases short and J 2 bases short, with 6 bases between. Here the CDR3 reads CASSLRTNTEAFF. The CDR3 nucleotides are TGTGCCAGCAGCTTAAGGACTAACACTGAAGCTTTCTTT.

The chain couples TRBV5-1 to TRBJ1-1, with a possible D match to TRBD1 (6 bases). V lost 4 bases to trimming and J lost 1 base, with 11 bases between them. CDR1 is SGHRS and CDR2 is YFSETQ in the germline V gene. This CDR3 contains 14 residues. CDR3: CASSRGAANTEAFF. For the CDR3, the DNA is TGCGCCAGCAGCCGGGGGGCTGCGAACACTGAAGCTTTCTTT.

The chain joins TRBV6-5 to TRBJ2-1; tentative D call: TRBD1 (5 bases). The CDR3 runs 15 residues. Trimming removed 2 bases at V and 6 bases at J, with 14 bases between. The germline gives CDR1 MNHEY, CDR2 SVGAGI. For the CDR3, the DNA is TGTGCCAGCAGTTACGAGGTCAGGGCAGTCAATGAGCAGTTCTTC. It encodes CASSYEVRAVNEQFF.

This clone came up a few times. The chain uses TRBV28 and TRBJ1-5; TRBD1 might be the D (6 bases). The V gene's germline CDR1 is MDHEN and CDR2 SYDVKM. The CDR3 has 16 amino acids. Trimming cost V 2 bases and J 0 bases, with 11 bases left between them. Here the CDR3 reads CASSLSGGRSNQPQHF. CDR3 DNA: TGTGCCAGCAGTTTAAGCGGGGGGCGTAGCAATCAGCCCCAGCATTTT.

At least ten counts were recorded for this clone. The chain recombines TRBV5-8 with TRBJ2-7, with D perhaps matching TRBD1 or TRBD2 (5 bases each). Germline V gene lookup returns CDR1 SGHTS and CDR2 YDEGEE. The CDR3 is made up of 13 amino acids. V gave up 4 bases and J gave up 3 bases, with 11 bases separating them. CDR3 DNA: TGTGCCAGCAGCATGGGGGAGAACTACGAGCAGTACTTC. Residues: CASSMGENYEQYF.

About this clone itself: One end of the junction fails to match germline, which may point to a read error. The J gene is TRBJ2-5, the V gene TRBV11-2, with 11 bases identical to TRBD2. In germline, CDR1 is SGHAT, CDR2 FQNNGV. CDR3 length: 11 amino acids. The chain's CDR3 is CASSPGLAGHF. The DNA for the CDR3 is TGTGCCAGCAGCCCCGGACTAGCGGGCCACTTC.

The genes are TRBV5-5 and TRBJ2-3; D gene uncertain. Germline values: CDR1 SGHKS, CDR2 YYEKEE (reference sequence). The CDR3 consists of 14 residues. The V and J ends lost 3 bases and 4 bases respectively, with 12 bases between them. In DNA form, the CDR3 reads TGTGCCAGCAGCTGGGCCCAGGCCGCAGATACGCAGTATTTT. It is translated as CASSWAQAADTQYF. The whole variable domain, filled in from reference TRBV5-5 and TRBJ2-3, reads DAGVTQSPTHLIKTRGQQVTLRCSPISGHKSVSWYQQVLGQGPQFIFQYYEKEERGRGNFPDRFSARQFPNYSSELNVNALLLGDSALYLCASSWAQAADTQYFGPGTRLTVL.

This clone was counted once. The V call is TRBV5-6, the J call TRBJ1-2; weak D call: TRBD1 (6 bases). The germline gives CDR1 SGHDT, CDR2 YYEEEE. The CDR3 consists of 13 residues. The V end lost 5 bases, the J end lost 4 bases, and 12 bases lay between the germline ends. The CDR3 nucleotides read TGTGCCAGCAGTGAACAGGGCCTCTATGGCTACACCTTC. Its protein is CASSEQGLYGYTF. Combining the CDR3 with reference TRBV5-6 and TRBJ1-2 gives the whole variable domain DAGVTQSPTHLIKTRGQQVTLRCSPKSGHDTVSWYQQALGQGPQFIFQYYEEEERQRGNFPDRFSGHQFPNYSSELNVNALLLGDSALYLCASSEQGLYGYTFGSGTRLTVV.

The J gene is TRBJ1-2, the V gene TRBV6-5, with TRBD1 identical over 7 bases. V was pared by 2 bases and J by 4 bases, with 7 bases of the junction left unmatched. The CDR3 covers 15 residues. Germline values: CDR1 MNHEY, CDR2 SVGAGI. The DNA for the CDR3 is TGTGCCAGCAGTTACGCGGGACAGTTCGGCTATGGCTACACCTTC. Encoded protein: CASSYAGQFGYGYTF.

The chain combines TRBV27 with TRBJ2-7, with 8 bases aligning to TRBD2. J lost 4 bases, V lost 6 bases, and 11 bases had no gene match. The CDR3 runs to 15 residues. Per germline, CDR1 MNHEY and CDR2 SMNVEV (reference sequence). In nucleotides, the CDR3 is TGTGCCAGCAGCCTTATCAGCGGGGGAAGTTACGAGCAGTACTTC. Translation gives CASSLISGGSYEQYF.

The CDR3 region is CASSTLTSGSRTYNEQFF. CDR3 DNA sequence: TGTGCCAGCAGCACTCTCACTAGCGGGAGTAGGACCTACAATGAGCAGTTCTTC. This chain joins TRBV14 and TRBJ2-1; 11 positions match TRBD2. Trimming at V came to 5 bases and at J to 2 bases, leaving 11 bases not matched to a gene. This CDR3 has 18 residues. CDR1 and CDR2 (germline): SGHDN, FVKESK.

The gene calls are TRBV28 and TRBJ1-2; 8 positions match TRBD1. The J segment lost 2 bases and the V segment lost 2 bases, leaving 1 base of the junction unmatched. This CDR3 has 14 residues. Germline lookup yields CDR1 MDHEN and CDR2 SYDVKM. CDR3 sequence: CASSLGTGNYGYTF. In DNA, the CDR3 is TGTGCCAGCAGTTTAGGGACAGGAAACTATGGCTACACCTTC.

This rearrangement joins TRBV5-4 to TRBJ1-1; the D is unclear. The germline V gene has CDR1 SGHNT and CDR2 YYREEE (reference sequence). This CDR3 spans 15 amino acids. V lost 0 bases and J 5 bases, leaving 14 bases between the germline ends. DNA of the CDR3: TGTGCCAGCAGCTTGGAATGGGGAGGTGGGACTGAAGCTTTCTTT. As protein: CASSLEWGGGTEAFF.